Below, 2 T cell receptor beta chains from the same sample are listed, as sequenced in a study of blood T cell repertoires in COVID-19. The table came from immunoSEQ multiplex PCR; TCRdb's copy has only in-frame clones and leaves some out. The sample lists about 670,000 clones, approximately 90% occurring once. The sequenced sample consisted of peripheral blood. Receptors were obtained from a woman between 18 and 29 years old with acute or convalescent COVID-19.

V and J are TRBV5-1 and TRBJ1-2; 8 nucleotides line up with TRBD1. The CDR3 sequence is 15 residues long. Trimming removed 2 bases from V and 1 base from J; junction bases left unmatched: 4. Germline CDR1 SGHRS, CDR2 YFSETQ. CDR3 protein: CASSFDRGINYGYTF. In DNA, the CDR3 is TGCGCCAGCAGCTTCGACAGGGGAATTAACTATGGCTACACCTTC. Full variable domain (outside the CDR3, taken from reference TRBV5-1 and TRBJ1-2): KAGVTQTPRYLIKTRGQQVTLSCSPISGHRSVSWYQQTPGQGLQFLFEYFSETQRNKGNFPGRFSGRQFSNSRSEMNVSTLELGDSALYLCASSFDRGINYGYTFGSGTRLTVV.

The chain couples TRBV3-1 (or the pseudogene TRBV3-2) to TRBJ1-1; D is unclear. The germline gives CDR1 LGHDT, CDR2 YNNKEL (reference sequence). The CDR3 loop spans 13 amino acids. The V end was cut by 0 bases, the J end by 4 bases, with 6 bases between. The CDR3 DNA reads as TGTGCCAGCAGCCAAGATCGGGTCACTGAAGCTTTCTTT. It yields the protein CASSQDRVTEAFF.